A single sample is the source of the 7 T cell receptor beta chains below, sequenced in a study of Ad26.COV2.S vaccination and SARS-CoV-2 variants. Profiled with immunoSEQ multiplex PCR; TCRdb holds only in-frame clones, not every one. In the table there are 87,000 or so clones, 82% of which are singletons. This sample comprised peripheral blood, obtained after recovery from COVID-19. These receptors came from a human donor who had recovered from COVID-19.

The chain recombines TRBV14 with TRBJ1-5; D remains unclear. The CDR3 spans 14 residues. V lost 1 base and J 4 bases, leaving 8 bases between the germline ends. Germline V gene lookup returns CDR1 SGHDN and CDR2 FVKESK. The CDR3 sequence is CASSQVGWNQPQHF. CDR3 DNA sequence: TGTGCCAGCAGCCAAGTAGGGTGGAATCAGCCCCAGCATTTT.

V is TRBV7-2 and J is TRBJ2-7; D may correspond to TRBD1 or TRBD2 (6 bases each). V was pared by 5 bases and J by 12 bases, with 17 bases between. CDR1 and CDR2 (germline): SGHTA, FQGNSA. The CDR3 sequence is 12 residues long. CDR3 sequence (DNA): TGTGCCAGCAGCCAACCCGGGGGCGGTCTGTACTTC. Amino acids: CASSQPGGGLYF.

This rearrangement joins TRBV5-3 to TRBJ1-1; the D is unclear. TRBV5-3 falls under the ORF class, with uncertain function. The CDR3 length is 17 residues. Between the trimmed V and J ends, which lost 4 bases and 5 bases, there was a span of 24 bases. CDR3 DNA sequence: TGTGCCAGAAGCCTTCGGTTGTCGGGCCAAACGAGGACTGAAGCTTTCTTT. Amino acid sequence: CARSLRLSGQTRTEAFF.

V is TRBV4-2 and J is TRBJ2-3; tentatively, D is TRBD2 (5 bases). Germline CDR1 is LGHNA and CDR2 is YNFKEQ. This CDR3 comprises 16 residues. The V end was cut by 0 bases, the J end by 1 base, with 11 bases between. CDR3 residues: CASSQEGSPRTDTQYF. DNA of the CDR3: TGTGCCAGCAGCCAAGAAGGGAGTCCCCGCACAGATACGCAGTATTTT.

This chain's CDR3 is CASSFRDSYGYTF. CDR3 bases: TGTGCCAGCAGCTTCAGGGACTCTTATGGCTACACCTTC. The rearrangement joins TRBV7-9 to TRBJ1-2; D might be TRBD1 (5 bases). V was shortened by 3 bases and J by 5 bases, with 10 bases between the two germline ends. There are 13 residues in the CDR3. Looked up from germline, CDR1 is SEHNR and CDR2 is FQNEAQ (reference sequence).

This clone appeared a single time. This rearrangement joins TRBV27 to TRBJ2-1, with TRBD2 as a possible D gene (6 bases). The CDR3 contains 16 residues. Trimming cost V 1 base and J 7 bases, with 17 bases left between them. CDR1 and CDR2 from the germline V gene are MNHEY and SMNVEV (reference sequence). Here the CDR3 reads CASSLYGGGSPNEQFF. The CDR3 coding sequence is TGTGCCAGCAGTTTATATGGCGGAGGGTCTCCTAATGAGCAGTTCTTC.

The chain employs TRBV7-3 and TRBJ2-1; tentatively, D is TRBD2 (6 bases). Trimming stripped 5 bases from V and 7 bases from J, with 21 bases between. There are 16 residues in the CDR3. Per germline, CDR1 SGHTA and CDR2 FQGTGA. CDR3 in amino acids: CASSPGSGWGENEQFF. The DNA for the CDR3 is TGTGCCAGCAGCCCAGGATCGGGCTGGGGGGAGAATGAGCAGTTCTTC.